This T cell receptor beta chain was sequenced in a study of T cell responses to AZD1222 COVID-19 vaccine. With V trimmed by 4 bases and J by 14 bases, 10 bases remained unmatched. CDR3 length equals 13 residues. Germline CDR1 reads SGDLS; CDR2 reads YYNGEE. Here immunoSEQ multiplex PCR was the method, and the copy in TCRdb shows in-frame clones only, minus some. The sample includes about 120,000 clones, roughly 90% of them seen just once. Broader study findings: Scientists sampled the repertoires only once the peak T cell response had passed.

A remark on this clone: Its matching antigen is unknown.

This specimen consisted of peripheral blood, obtained on day 0 of AZD1222 vaccination. The receptor's source is an adult in good health. V gene TRBV9 combines with J gene TRBJ2-4; 9 positions match TRBD1. This CDR3 is CASSPGQGEGKYF. CDR3 sequence (DNA): TGTGCCAGCAGCCCGGGACAGGGAGAGGGAAAGTACTTC.